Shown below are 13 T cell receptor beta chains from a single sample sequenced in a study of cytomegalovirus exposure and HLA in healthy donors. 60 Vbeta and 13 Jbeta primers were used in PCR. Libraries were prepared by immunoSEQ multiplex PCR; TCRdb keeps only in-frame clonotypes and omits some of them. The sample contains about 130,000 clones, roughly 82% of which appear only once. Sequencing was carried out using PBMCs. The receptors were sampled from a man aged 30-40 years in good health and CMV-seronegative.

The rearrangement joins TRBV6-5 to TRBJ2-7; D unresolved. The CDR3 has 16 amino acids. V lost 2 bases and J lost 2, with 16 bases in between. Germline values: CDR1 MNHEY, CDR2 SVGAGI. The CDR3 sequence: CASSYTLTGSAYEQYF. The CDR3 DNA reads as TGTGCCAGCAGTTACACACTAACCGGCAGCGCCTACGAGCAGTACTTC.

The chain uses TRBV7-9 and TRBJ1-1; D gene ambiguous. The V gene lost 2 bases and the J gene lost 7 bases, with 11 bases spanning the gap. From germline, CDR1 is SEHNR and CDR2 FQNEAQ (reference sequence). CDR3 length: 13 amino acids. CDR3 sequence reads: CASSLHSAIEAFF. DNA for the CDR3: TGTGCCAGCAGCTTACACTCCGCGATTGAAGCTTTCTTT. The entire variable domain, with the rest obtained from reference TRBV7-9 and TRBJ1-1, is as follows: DTGVSQNPRHKITKRGQNVTFRCDPISEHNRLYWYRQTLGQGPEFLTYFQNEAQLEKSRLLSDRFSAERPKGSFSTLEIQRTEQGDSAMYLCASSLHSAIEAFFGQGTRLTVV.

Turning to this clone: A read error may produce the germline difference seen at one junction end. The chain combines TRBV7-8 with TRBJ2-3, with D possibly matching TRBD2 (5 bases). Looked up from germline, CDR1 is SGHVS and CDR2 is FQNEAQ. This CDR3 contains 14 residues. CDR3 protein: CASSLALATDAQYF. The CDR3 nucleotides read TGTGCCAGCAGCTTAGCCCTAGCCACAGATGCGCAGTATTTT.

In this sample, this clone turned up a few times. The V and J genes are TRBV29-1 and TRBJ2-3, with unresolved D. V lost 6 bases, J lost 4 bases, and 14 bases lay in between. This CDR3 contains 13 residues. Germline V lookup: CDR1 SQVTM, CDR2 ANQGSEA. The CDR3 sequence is CSVIFPGPDTQYF. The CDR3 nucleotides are TGCAGCGTCATTTTCCCAGGCCCAGATACGCAGTATTTT.

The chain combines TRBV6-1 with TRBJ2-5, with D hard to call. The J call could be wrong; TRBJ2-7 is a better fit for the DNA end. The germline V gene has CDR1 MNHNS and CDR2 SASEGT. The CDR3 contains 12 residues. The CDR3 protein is CASTITSYEQYF. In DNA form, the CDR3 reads TGTGCCAGCACCATTACCTCCTACGAGCAGTACTTC.

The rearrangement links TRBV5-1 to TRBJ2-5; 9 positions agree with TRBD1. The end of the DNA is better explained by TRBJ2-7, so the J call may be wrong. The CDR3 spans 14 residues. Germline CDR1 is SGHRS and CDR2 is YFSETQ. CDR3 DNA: TGCGCCAGCAGCCTAGGGACAGGGAACAACGAGCAGTACTTC. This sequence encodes CASSLGTGNNEQYF.

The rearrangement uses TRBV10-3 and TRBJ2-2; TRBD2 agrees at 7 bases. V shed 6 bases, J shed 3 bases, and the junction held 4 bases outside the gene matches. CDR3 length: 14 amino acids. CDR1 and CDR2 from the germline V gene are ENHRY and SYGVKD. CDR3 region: CAIRKRDDTGELFF. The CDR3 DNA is TGTGCCATCAGGAAGCGGGATGACACCGGGGAGCTGTTTTTT.

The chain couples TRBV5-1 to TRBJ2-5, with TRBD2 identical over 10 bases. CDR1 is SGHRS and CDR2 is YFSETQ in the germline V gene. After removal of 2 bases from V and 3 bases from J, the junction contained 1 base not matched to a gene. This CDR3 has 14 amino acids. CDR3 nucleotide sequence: TGCGCCAGCAGCTTCGGGACTAGCGAAGAGACCCAGTACTTC. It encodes CASSFGTSEETQYF.

CDR3: CASSFAGKDYGYTF. The CDR3 nucleotides are TGCGCCAGCAGCTTCGCAGGAAAGGACTATGGCTACACCTTC. The chain carries TRBV5-1 and TRBJ1-2; D unresolved. V was shortened by 2 bases and J by 3 bases, with 11 bases between the two germline ends. CDR1 and CDR2 from the germline V gene are SGHRS and YFSETQ. The CDR3 has 14 amino acids.

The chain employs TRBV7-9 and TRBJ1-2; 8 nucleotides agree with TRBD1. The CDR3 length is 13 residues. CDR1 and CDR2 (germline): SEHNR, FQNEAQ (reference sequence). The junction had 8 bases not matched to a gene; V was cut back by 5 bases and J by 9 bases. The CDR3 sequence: CASSPGQGASYTF. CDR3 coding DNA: TGTGCCAGCAGCCCTGGACAGGGAGCTAGCTACACCTTC.

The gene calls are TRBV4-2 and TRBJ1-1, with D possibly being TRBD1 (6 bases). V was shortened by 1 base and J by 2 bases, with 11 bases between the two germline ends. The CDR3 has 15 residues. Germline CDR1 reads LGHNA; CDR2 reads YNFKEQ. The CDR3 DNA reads TGTGCCAGCAGCCAAGTAGACAGGAGAAACACTGAAGCTTTCTTT. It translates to CASSQVDRRNTEAFF.

Here the CDR3 reads CASSSLGLSSYEQYF. The CDR3 nucleotides read TGTGCCAGCAGCTCTCTGGGACTTTCCTCCTACGAGCAGTACTTC. The chain joins TRBV7-2 to TRBJ2-7, with D perhaps TRBD2 (6 bases). The V end lost 4 bases, the J end lost 0 bases, and 13 bases lay between the germline ends. The CDR3 contains 15 residues. The germline V gene has CDR1 SGHTA and CDR2 FQGNSA.

CDR3 sequence reads: CASSFSRGRGKETQYF. The CDR3 DNA follows: TGTGCCAGCAGCTTCTCCCGGGGGCGGGGGAAAGAGACCCAGTACTTC. This chain joins TRBV11-2 and TRBJ2-5; a weak D match, TRBD2 (7 bases). This CDR3 spans 16 amino acids. V was cut by 3 bases and J by 3 bases, with 17 bases left in between. Germline CDR1 and CDR2: SGHAT and FQNNGV.